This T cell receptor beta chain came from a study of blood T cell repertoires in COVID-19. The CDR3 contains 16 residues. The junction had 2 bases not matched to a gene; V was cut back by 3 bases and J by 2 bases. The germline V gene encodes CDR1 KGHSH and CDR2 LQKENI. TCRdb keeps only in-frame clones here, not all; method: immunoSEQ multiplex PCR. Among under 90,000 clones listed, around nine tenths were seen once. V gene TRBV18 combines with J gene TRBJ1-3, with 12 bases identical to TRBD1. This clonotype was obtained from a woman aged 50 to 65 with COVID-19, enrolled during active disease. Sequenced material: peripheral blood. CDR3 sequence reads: CASSPGQGAPGNTIYF. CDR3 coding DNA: TGTGCCAGCTCACCGGGACAGGGGGCGCCTGGAAACACCATATATTTT.